Sequencing of this T cell receptor beta chain was carried out in a study of control samples from healthy donors and cancer patients. Produced via immunoSEQ multiplex PCR; TCRdb's table is partial and in-frame only. The data hold about 220,000 clones, with 90% to 95% observed a single time. CDR3 length: 13 residues. Trimming cost V 4 bases and J 13 bases, with 14 bases left between them. CDR1 and CDR2 (germline): SNHLY, FYNNEI. The sample taken for sequencing was blood. This receptor was identified in a middle-aged man in good health. The chain is built from TRBV2 and TRBJ1-6; D not resolved. In nucleotides, the CDR3 is TGTGCCAGCAGTGTATCAGGAAGAATTCCCCTCCACTTT. Encoded protein: CASSVSGRIPLHF. Filled out from reference TRBV2 and TRBJ1-6, the complete variable domain reads EPEVTQTPSHQVTQMGQEVILRCVPISNHLYFYWYRQILGQKVEFLVSFYNNEISEKSEIFDDQFSVERPDGSNFTLKIRSTKLEDSAMYFCASSVSGRIPLHFGNGTRLTVT.